What follows is one T cell receptor beta chain and its context. Its specificity is not known. The CDR3 runs 15 residues. In germline, CDR1 is SGHNT, CDR2 YYREEE (reference sequence). Unmatched junction bases numbered 8, after V lost 2 bases and J lost 7 bases. Method: immunoSEQ multiplex PCR; TCRdb's copy keeps in-frame clones and lacks some. The sample has approximately 110,000 clones, 80% to 90% seen once. The data stem from a study of T cell responses to AZD1222 COVID-19 vaccine. Findings of the study overall: White British people made up most donors, females outnumbered males, and clonal diversity was possibly underestimated.

The material was peripheral blood, obtained on day 0 of AZD1222 vaccination. V and J are TRBV5-4 and TRBJ2-4, with 8 nucleotides matching TRBD1. The TCR comes from an adult in good health. CDR3 sequence: CASSFTGQGANIQYF. CDR3 sequence (DNA): TGTGCCAGCAGCTTCACAGGACAGGGCGCGAACATTCAGTACTTC.